A selection of T cell receptor beta chains follows, all from one sample in a study of T cells in tuberculosis. TCRdb's table, derived via immunoSEQ multiplex PCR, lists solely in-frame clones and lacks some. Among tens of thousands of clones, roughly nine tenths were seen once, and the ten largest hold 6.5% to 9%. The material was PBMCs, obtained at tuberculosis diagnosis. Receptors originate from an adult with tuberculosis. Some clones in this sample may be carry-over from other donors' samples. Both conserved end residues are part of each CDR3. The order of the fields is D gene, V gene, J gene, clone size, CDR3 DNA, CDR3 protein. A D gene is named only where the DNA matches it firmly. Size values are once, few and many counts, or a class for expanded clones, and some rows have none.

d_call: -; v_call: TRBV6-1; j_call: TRBJ1-3; clone_size: -; cdr3_nt: TGTGCCAGCAGGGGAGGGACTAATCAGGGAAACACCATATATTTT; cdr3_aa: CASRGGTNQGNTIYF
d_call: -; v_call: TRBV7-9; j_call: TRBJ2-3; clone_size: -; cdr3_nt: TGTGCCAGCAGCTTATGGACAGCCACAGATACGCAGTATTTT; cdr3_aa: CASSLWTATDTQYF
d_call: TRBD1; v_call: TRBV18; j_call: TRBJ2-7; clone_size: -; cdr3_nt: TGTGCCAGCTCAACGGACAGGGAAAGGTACGAGCAGTACTTC; cdr3_aa: CASSTDRERYEQYF
d_call: -; v_call: TRBV10-3; j_call: TRBJ1-1; clone_size: -; cdr3_nt: TGTGCCATCAGTGAGTCGGGGGGATTAGCTTTCTTT; cdr3_aa: CAISESGGLAFF
d_call: -; v_call: TRBV6-1; j_call: TRBJ1-5; clone_size: -; cdr3_nt: TGTGCCAGCAGTGAATGGGCCCGCTCGGGCAATCAGCCCCAGCATTTT; cdr3_aa: CASSEWARSGNQPQHF
d_call: TRBD1; v_call: TRBV6-6; j_call: TRBJ2-7; clone_size: -; cdr3_nt: TGTGCCAGCAGCCAGACAGGGGGAACCTACGAGCAGTACTTC; cdr3_aa: CASSQTGGTYEQYF
d_call: TRBD1; v_call: TRBV7-2; j_call: TRBJ2-3; clone_size: -; cdr3_nt: TGTGCCAGCAGAATCTCACAGGGGGTGGATACGCAGTATTTT; cdr3_aa: CASRISQGVDTQYF
d_call: -; v_call: TRBV25-1; j_call: TRBJ2-3; clone_size: -; cdr3_nt: TGTGCCAGCAGCGACGCGGGGGCAGCAACAGATACGCAGTATTTT; cdr3_aa: CASSDAGAATDTQYF
d_call: -; v_call: TRBV9; j_call: TRBJ1-3; clone_size: -; cdr3_nt: TGTGCCAGCAGTTCGGCAGGGGATGGAAACACCATATATTTT; cdr3_aa: CASSSAGDGNTIYF
d_call: -; v_call: TRBV21-1; j_call: TRBJ2-7; clone_size: -; cdr3_nt: TGTGCCAGCAGCAAACGGACCAAAAGGGGCTACGAGCAGTACTTC; cdr3_aa: CASSKRTKRGYEQYF
d_call: -; v_call: TRBV6-5; j_call: TRBJ1-1; clone_size: -; cdr3_nt: TGTGCCAGCAGTTACTTCCAGAACACTGAAGCTTTCTTT; cdr3_aa: CASSYFQNTEAFF
d_call: TRBD2; v_call: TRBV30; j_call: TRBJ2-1; clone_size: once; cdr3_nt: TGTGCCTGGAACCCGGGGGGGCACACCTACAATGAGCAGTTCTTC; cdr3_aa: CAWNPGGHTYNEQFF
d_call: TRBD1; v_call: TRBV5-4; j_call: TRBJ2-7; clone_size: -; cdr3_nt: TGTGCCAGCAGCTTGGAGGGGACAGCCACCTACGAGCAGTACTTC; cdr3_aa: CASSLEGTATYEQYF
d_call: TRBD2; v_call: TRBV13; j_call: TRBJ2-7; clone_size: once; cdr3_nt: TGTGCCAGCAGCTTAGAGGTCGGGGGGGCCCTTTACGAGCAGTACTTC; cdr3_aa: CASSLEVGGALYEQYF
d_call: TRBD2; v_call: TRBV7-8; j_call: TRBJ2-2; clone_size: -; cdr3_nt: TGTGCCAGCAGCCCAAGGGCGGGACTAGCGGGGGCCTTGAACACCGGGGAGCTGTTTTTT; cdr3_aa: CASSPRAGLAGALNTGELFF
d_call: -; v_call: TRBV6-1; j_call: TRBJ2-7; clone_size: -; cdr3_nt: TGTGCCGGGACGGGGGAGCTGGGTGAGCAGTACTTC; cdr3_aa: CAGTGELGEQYF
d_call: TRBD1; v_call: TRBV7-9; j_call: TRBJ1-2; clone_size: -; cdr3_nt: TGTGCCAGCAGCTTAGGTGATGGTTCAACAGGGGGTAACTATGGCTACACCTTC; cdr3_aa: CASSLGDGSTGGNYGYTF
d_call: TRBD1; v_call: TRBV7-9; j_call: TRBJ1-1; clone_size: -; cdr3_nt: TGTGCCAGCGTCGGGACAGGGCGGGACACTGAAGCTTTCTTT; cdr3_aa: CASVGTGRDTEAFF
d_call: -; v_call: TRBV5-1; j_call: TRBJ2-3; clone_size: few; cdr3_nt: TGCGCCAGCAGCTTGGCGGTAGTCCAAACTAGTGGGGATACGCAGTATTTT; cdr3_aa: CASSLAVVQTSGDTQYF
d_call: -; v_call: TRBV15; j_call: TRBJ1-2; clone_size: once; cdr3_nt: TGTGCCACCAGCAGAGTCCTGCGACAGGGCTACACCTTC; cdr3_aa: CATSRVLRQGYTF
d_call: TRBD1; v_call: TRBV19; j_call: TRBJ2-2; clone_size: -; cdr3_nt: TGTGCCAGTAGCCGGACGACAGGGGGCGCGGGCGGGGAGCTGTTTTTT; cdr3_aa: CASSRTTGGAGGELFF
d_call: TRBD1; v_call: TRBV2; j_call: TRBJ1-2; clone_size: -; cdr3_nt: TGTGCCAGCATTGGACAGGGGGCTCCTGGCTACACCTTC; cdr3_aa: CASIGQGAPGYTF
d_call: -; v_call: TRBV19; j_call: TRBJ2-2; clone_size: -; cdr3_nt: TGTGCCAGTCTCGTCACGGGGGCGAACACCGGGGAGCTGTTTTTT; cdr3_aa: CASLVTGANTGELFF
d_call: TRBD2; v_call: TRBV9; j_call: TRBJ2-1; clone_size: -; cdr3_nt: TGTGCCAGCAGCGGAAGCGGGGGGGCCGGGAATGAGCAGTTCTTC; cdr3_aa: CASSGSGGAGNEQFF
d_call: TRBD1; v_call: TRBV6-1; j_call: TRBJ1-1; clone_size: once; cdr3_nt: TGTGCCAGCAGTGGAAGAGCCGCTACCGGGACAGGGAGAGCTGAAGCTTTCTTT; cdr3_aa: CASSGRAATGTGRAEAFF
d_call: -; v_call: TRBV29-1; j_call: TRBJ1-2; clone_size: -; cdr3_nt: -; cdr3_aa: CSVAGGADYGYIF
d_call: -; v_call: TRBV28; j_call: TRBJ1-5; clone_size: -; cdr3_nt: TGTGCCAGCAGTTTATTCCCCTATCAGCCCCAGCATTTT; cdr3_aa: CASSLFPYQPQHF
d_call: -; v_call: TRBV7-9; j_call: TRBJ2-7; clone_size: few; cdr3_nt: TGTGCCAGCAGCTTAGGGCCCCTCTACGAGCAGTACTTC; cdr3_aa: CASSLGPLYEQYF
d_call: -; v_call: TRBV9; j_call: TRBJ2-1; clone_size: -; cdr3_nt: TGTGCCAGCACCACCCAGGGGAACTCCTACAATGAGCAGTTCTTC; cdr3_aa: CASTTQGNSYNEQFF
d_call: -; v_call: TRBV19; j_call: TRBJ2-1; clone_size: -; cdr3_nt: TGTGCCAGTACCCCTCTGGGGGGACCCGGCCTGAGGTTCTTC; cdr3_aa: CASTPLGGPGLRFF
d_call: TRBD2; v_call: TRBV10-3; j_call: TRBJ2-5; clone_size: -; cdr3_nt: TGTGCCATCAGTGAGCCGACTAGCGGGGAAGAGACCCAGTACTTC; cdr3_aa: CAISEPTSGEETQYF
d_call: -; v_call: TRBV19; j_call: TRBJ1-1; clone_size: -; cdr3_nt: TGTGCCAGTAGTCCATGGGGGGGCAGGAACACTGAAGCTTTCTTT; cdr3_aa: CASSPWGGRNTEAFF
d_call: -; v_call: TRBV29-1; j_call: TRBJ2-7; clone_size: -; cdr3_nt: TGCAGCGCCCAGACGCAGGCCCGAGAGCAGTACTTC; cdr3_aa: CSAQTQAREQYF
d_call: -; v_call: TRBV6-5; j_call: TRBJ1-2; clone_size: -; cdr3_nt: TGTGCCAGCAGTCTGGGGCAGGGAAACTATGGCTACACCTTC; cdr3_aa: CASSLGQGNYGYTF
d_call: TRBD1; v_call: TRBV6-5; j_call: TRBJ1-2; clone_size: -; cdr3_nt: TGTGCCAGCAGTTACCTACAGGGGGTTGGCTACACCTTC; cdr3_aa: CASSYLQGVGYTF
d_call: -; v_call: TRBV30; j_call: TRBJ1-6; clone_size: -; cdr3_nt: TGTGCCTGGTGCAACTGGGCCTTGGATTCACCCCTCCACTTT; cdr3_aa: CAWCNWALDSPLHF
d_call: TRBD2; v_call: TRBV7-6; j_call: TRBJ2-7; clone_size: -; cdr3_nt: TGTGCCAGCAGTACGGGACTAGCACCCTACGAGCAGTACTTC; cdr3_aa: CASSTGLAPYEQYF
d_call: TRBD1; v_call: TRBV5-6; j_call: TRBJ1-2; clone_size: once; cdr3_nt: TGTGCCAGCAGCTTGGTTGACAGGGCCATTAACTATGGCTACACCTTC; cdr3_aa: CASSLVDRAINYGYTF
d_call: TRBD1; v_call: TRBV6-5; j_call: TRBJ1-6; clone_size: few; cdr3_nt: TGTGCCAGCAGTTCCACAGACAGGGGTGGGCATTCACCCCTCCACTTT; cdr3_aa: CASSSTDRGGHSPLHF
d_call: -; v_call: TRBV18; j_call: TRBJ1-5; clone_size: few; cdr3_nt: TGTGCCAGCTCACCAGTTTATAGCAATCAGCCCCAGCATTTT; cdr3_aa: CASSPVYSNQPQHF
d_call: -; v_call: TRBV29-1; j_call: TRBJ1-2; clone_size: -; cdr3_nt: TGCAGCGTGGGTTTGGGAGGAAGTGTCTACACCTTC; cdr3_aa: CSVGLGGSVYTF
d_call: -; v_call: TRBV5-5; j_call: TRBJ2-4; clone_size: -; cdr3_nt: TGTGCCAGCAGCTTAGGACACCCCCAAGGCGCCTACATTCAGTACTTC; cdr3_aa: CASSLGHPQGAYIQYF
d_call: -; v_call: TRBV5-1; j_call: TRBJ2-1; clone_size: -; cdr3_nt: TGCGCCAGCAGGGGGTTGGCTAGCCCCAATGAGCAGTTCTTC; cdr3_aa: CASRGLASPNEQFF
d_call: -; v_call: TRBV7-2; j_call: TRBJ1-6; clone_size: -; cdr3_nt: TGTGCCAGCAGTCAGTTAGACATTAGCTCCTATAATTCACCCCTCCACTTT; cdr3_aa: CASSQLDISSYNSPLHF
d_call: TRBD2; v_call: TRBV7-6; j_call: TRBJ2-1; clone_size: -; cdr3_nt: TGTGCCAGCAGCCCAGGGAGGGCCCGCGGACTTTACAATGAGCAGTTCTTC; cdr3_aa: CASSPGRARGLYNEQFF
d_call: TRBD1; v_call: TRBV6-5; j_call: TRBJ2-7; clone_size: -; cdr3_nt: TGTGCCAGCAGTTATCGCTGGGACAGGGAATACGAGCAGTACTTC; cdr3_aa: CASSYRWDREYEQYF
d_call: -; v_call: TRBV5-8; j_call: TRBJ1-1; clone_size: medium-sized; cdr3_nt: TGTGCCAGCAGCTTGCAGGGGAACACTGAAGCTTTCTTT; cdr3_aa: CASSLQGNTEAFF
d_call: TRBD2; v_call: TRBV7-6; j_call: TRBJ2-2; clone_size: -; cdr3_nt: TGTGCCAGCAGCCGGGGGGATACCGGGGAGCTGTTTTTT; cdr3_aa: CASSRGDTGELFF
d_call: -; v_call: TRBV10-3; j_call: TRBJ1-1; clone_size: -; cdr3_nt: TGTGCCATCAGTGAGATACCGGGAAGTCGTTCGTACACTGAAGCTTTCTTT; cdr3_aa: CAISEIPGSRSYTEAFF
d_call: -; v_call: TRBV7-6; j_call: TRBJ2-3; clone_size: -; cdr3_nt: TGTGCCAGCAGCTTAGATCCGAATGGACACCGCACAGATACGCAGTATTTT; cdr3_aa: CASSLDPNGHRTDTQYF
d_call: -; v_call: TRBV6-1; j_call: TRBJ1-1; clone_size: -; cdr3_nt: TGTGCCAGCAGTGAAACGTTACAGCTGAACACTGAAGCTTTCTTT; cdr3_aa: CASSETLQLNTEAFF
d_call: TRBD1; v_call: TRBV5-1; j_call: TRBJ2-7; clone_size: few; cdr3_nt: TGCGCCAGCAGCTGGGGCGGTACCGGGACAGGCCCCTACGAGCAGTACTTC; cdr3_aa: CASSWGGTGTGPYEQYF
d_call: -; v_call: TRBV5-3; j_call: TRBJ2-7; clone_size: -; cdr3_nt: TGTGCCAGAAGCTTGGAGAGGCGGTCCTACGAGCAGTACTTC; cdr3_aa: CARSLERRSYEQYF
d_call: -; v_call: TRBV4-1; j_call: TRBJ1-4; clone_size: -; cdr3_nt: TGCGCCAGCAGCCAAGTATCTGAAAAACTGTTTTTT; cdr3_aa: CASSQVSEKLFF
d_call: -; v_call: TRBV2; j_call: TRBJ2-3; clone_size: -; cdr3_nt: TGTGCCAGCAGTGTCTTCCAAGGGGGCACAGATACGCAGTATTTT; cdr3_aa: CASSVFQGGTDTQYF